This T cell receptor (beta chain) was sequenced in a study of somatic mutations in cytotoxic T cells in rheumatoid arthritis. Whole-study context: Patients gave 30 ml EDTA peripheral blood immediately after diagnosis, prior to starting treatment.

With respect to this clone: Its antigen is not identified.

The CDR3 has 13 amino acids. Germline loops: CDR1 SQVTM, CDR2 ANQGSEA. Trimming removed 6 bases from V and 0 bases from J; junction bases left unmatched: 5. Assay: immunoSEQ multiplex PCR; the TCRdb copy retains only in-frame clones and omits some. The repertoire holds 15,000 to 20,000 clones, with about four fifths as singletons. Study-level points and caveats: What antigens the expanded CD8+ clones targeted remained unknown.

This receptor was identified in an adult with rheumatoid arthritis. The sample taken for sequencing was CD8+ T cells sorted from blood. This chain uses TRBV29-1 with TRBJ2-7; 7 bases line up with TRBD2. The CDR3 reads CSVWLADSYEQYF. The CDR3 coding sequence is TGCAGCGTATGGCTAGCGGACTCCTACGAGCAGTACTTC.